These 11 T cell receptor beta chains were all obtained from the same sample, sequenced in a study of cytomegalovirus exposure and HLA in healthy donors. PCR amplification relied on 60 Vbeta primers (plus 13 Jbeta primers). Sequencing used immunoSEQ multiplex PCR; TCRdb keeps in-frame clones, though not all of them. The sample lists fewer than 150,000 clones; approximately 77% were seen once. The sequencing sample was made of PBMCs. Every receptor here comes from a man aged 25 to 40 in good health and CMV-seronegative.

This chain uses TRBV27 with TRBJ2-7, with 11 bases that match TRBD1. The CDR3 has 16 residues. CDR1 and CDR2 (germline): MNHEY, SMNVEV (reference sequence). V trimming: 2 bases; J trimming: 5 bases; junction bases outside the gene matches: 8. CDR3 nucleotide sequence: TGTGCCAGCAGTTTAGGGACAGGGGGTATGGTTGACGAGCAGTACTTC. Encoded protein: CASSLGTGGMVDEQYF.

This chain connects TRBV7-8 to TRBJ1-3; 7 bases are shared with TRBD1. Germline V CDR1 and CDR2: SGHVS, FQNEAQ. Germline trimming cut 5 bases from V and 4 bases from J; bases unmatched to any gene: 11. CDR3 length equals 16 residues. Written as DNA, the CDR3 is TGTGCCAGCAGCGTGACAGGGTTGGATTCCGGAAACACCATATATTTT. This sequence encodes CASSVTGLDSGNTIYF.

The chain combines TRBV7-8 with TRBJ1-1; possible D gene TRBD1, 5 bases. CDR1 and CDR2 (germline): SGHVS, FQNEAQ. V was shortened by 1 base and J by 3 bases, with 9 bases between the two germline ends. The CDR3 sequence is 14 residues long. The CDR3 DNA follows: TGTGCCAGCAGCTTAGTGGACACCGACACTGAAGCTTTCTTT. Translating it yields CASSLVDTDTEAFF.

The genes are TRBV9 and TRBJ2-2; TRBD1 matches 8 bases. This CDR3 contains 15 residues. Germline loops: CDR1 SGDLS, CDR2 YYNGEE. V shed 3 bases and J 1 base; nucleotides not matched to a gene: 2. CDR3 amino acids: CASSEQGVNTGELFF. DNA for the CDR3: TGTGCCAGCAGCGAACAGGGGGTGAACACCGGGGAGCTGTTTTTT.

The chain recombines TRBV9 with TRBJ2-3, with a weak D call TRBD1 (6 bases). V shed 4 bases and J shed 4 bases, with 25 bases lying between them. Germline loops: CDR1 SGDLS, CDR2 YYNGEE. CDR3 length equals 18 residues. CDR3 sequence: CASSLSPGYGGPADTQYF. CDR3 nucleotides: TGTGCCAGCAGCCTTAGCCCAGGATATGGGGGCCCCGCAGATACGCAGTATTTT.

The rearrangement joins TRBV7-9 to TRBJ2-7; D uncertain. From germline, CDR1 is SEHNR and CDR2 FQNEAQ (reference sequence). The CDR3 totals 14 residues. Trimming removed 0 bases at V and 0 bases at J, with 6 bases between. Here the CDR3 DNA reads TGTGCCAGCAGCTTAGCGCGGCGCTCCTACGAGCAGTACTTC. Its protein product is CASSLARRSYEQYF.

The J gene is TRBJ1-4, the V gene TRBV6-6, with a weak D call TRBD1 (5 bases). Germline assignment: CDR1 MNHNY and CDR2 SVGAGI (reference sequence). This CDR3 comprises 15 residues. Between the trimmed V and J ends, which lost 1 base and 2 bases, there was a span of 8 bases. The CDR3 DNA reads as TGTGCCAGCAGTTACTACGGGGGGACTAATGAAAAACTGTTTTTT. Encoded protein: CASSYYGGTNEKLFF.

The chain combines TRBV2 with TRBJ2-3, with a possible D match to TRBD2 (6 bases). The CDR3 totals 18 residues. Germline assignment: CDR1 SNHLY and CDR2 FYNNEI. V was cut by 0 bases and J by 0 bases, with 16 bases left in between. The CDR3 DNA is TGTGCCAGCAGTGAAGCGCTTAGGGCTAGCGTTAGCACAGATACGCAGTATTTT. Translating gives CASSEALRASVSTDTQYF.

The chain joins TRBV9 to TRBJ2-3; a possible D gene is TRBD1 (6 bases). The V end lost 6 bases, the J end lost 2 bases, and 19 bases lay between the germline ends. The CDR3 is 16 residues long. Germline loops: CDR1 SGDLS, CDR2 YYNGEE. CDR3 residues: CASTPRPGVPTDTQYF. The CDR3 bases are TGTGCCAGCACCCCAAGACCAGGGGTCCCCACAGATACGCAGTATTTT.

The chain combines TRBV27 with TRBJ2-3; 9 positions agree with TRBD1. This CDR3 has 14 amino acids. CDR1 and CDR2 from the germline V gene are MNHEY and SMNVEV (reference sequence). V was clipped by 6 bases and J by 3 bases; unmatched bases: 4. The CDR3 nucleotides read TGTGCCAGCAGGGGGACAGGGTTAACAGATACGCAGTATTTT. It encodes CASRGTGLTDTQYF.

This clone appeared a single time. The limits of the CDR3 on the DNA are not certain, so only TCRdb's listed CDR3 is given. CDR3 loop: CASSKGVGVGNTIYF. V is TRBV21-1 and J is TRBJ1-3; TRBD1, the table's D call, lacks a check against the DNA. TRBV21-1 is an annotated pseudogene. The CDR3 is 15 amino acids long, termini counted.